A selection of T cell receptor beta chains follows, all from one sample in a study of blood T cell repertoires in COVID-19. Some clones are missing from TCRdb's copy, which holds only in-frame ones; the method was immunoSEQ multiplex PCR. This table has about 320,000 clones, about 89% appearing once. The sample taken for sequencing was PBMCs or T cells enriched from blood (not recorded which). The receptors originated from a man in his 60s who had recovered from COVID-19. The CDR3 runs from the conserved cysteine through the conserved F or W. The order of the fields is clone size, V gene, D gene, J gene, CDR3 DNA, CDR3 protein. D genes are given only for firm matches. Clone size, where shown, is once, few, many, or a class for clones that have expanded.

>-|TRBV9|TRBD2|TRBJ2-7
TGTGCCAGCAGCGTAGGTGTGGGGGAGGGGCTTCGCGAGCAGTACTTC
CASSVGVGEGLREQYF
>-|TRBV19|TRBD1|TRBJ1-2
TGTGCCAGTACCATTCCGGGACAGGGTTATCGCGGCTACACCTTC
CASTIPGQGYRGYTF
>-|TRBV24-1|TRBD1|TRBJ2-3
TGTGCCACCAGTGATCCGGGGACAGGGGGCCTAACAGATACGCAGTATTTT
CATSDPGTGGLTDTQYF
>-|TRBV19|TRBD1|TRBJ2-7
TGTGCCAGCCAGTTTGGGACAGGACCCTCCTACGAGCAGTACTTC
CASQFGTGPSYEQYF
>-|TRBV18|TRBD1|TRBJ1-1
TGTGCCAGCACCCCAACAACAGGGGCCGACACTGAAGCTTTCTTT
CASTPTTGADTEAFF
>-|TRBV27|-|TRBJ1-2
TGTGCCAGCAGCCCCTTTCGGGGCTATGGCTACACCTTC
CASSPFRGYGYTF
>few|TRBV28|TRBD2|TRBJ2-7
TGTGCGTATGGCAGAGGCGGGAGTAGCGAGCAGTACTTC
CAYGRGGSSEQYF
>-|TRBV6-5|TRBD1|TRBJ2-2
TGTGCCAGCAAGATGGACAGGGTTAGCACCGGGGAGCTGTTTTTT
CASKMDRVSTGELFF
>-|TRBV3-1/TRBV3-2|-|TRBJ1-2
TGTGCCAGCAGCCTAGGGACACAGAACTATGGCTACACCTTC
CASSLGTQNYGYTF
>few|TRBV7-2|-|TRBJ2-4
TGTGCCAGCAGCACGGGACTGGGGCTAGCCAAAAACATTCAGTACTTC
CASSTGLGLAKNIQYF
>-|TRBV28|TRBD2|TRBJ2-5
TGTGCCAGCAGTTTCGGGGCTAGCGGGGGCCAAGAGACCCAGTACTTC
CASSFGASGGQETQYF
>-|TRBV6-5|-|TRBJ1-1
TGTGCCAGCAGCTTCATCAGTGGGAACACTGAAGCTTTCTTT
CASSFISGNTEAFF
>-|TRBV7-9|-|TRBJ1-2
TGTGCCAGCAGCTTTGAACAGAATAACTATGGCTACACCTTC
CASSFEQNNYGYTF
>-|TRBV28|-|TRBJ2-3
TGTGCCAGCAGTTTCGGGAGTTGGGATACGCAGTATTTT
CASSFGSWDTQYF
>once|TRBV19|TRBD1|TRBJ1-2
TGTGCCAGTAGTATAAGCGGACAGGCGAACTATGGCTACACCTTC
CASSISGQANYGYTF
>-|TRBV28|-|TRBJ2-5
TGTGCCAGCAGTTCGGTACAAGAGACCCAGTACTTC
CASSSVQETQYF
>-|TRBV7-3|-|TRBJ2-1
TGTGCCAGCAGTCTCTGGCGGGAACGTGGCAATGAGCAGTTCTTC
CASSLWRERGNEQFF
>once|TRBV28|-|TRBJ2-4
TGTGCCAGCAGTTTAGCGGGCTCTGCTGAAAACATTCAGTACTTC
CASSLAGSAENIQYF
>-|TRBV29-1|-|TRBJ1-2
TGCAGCGTTGAAGATAGGGCAACTAGGTATGGCTACACCTTC
CSVEDRATRYGYTF
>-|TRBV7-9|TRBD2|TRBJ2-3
TGTGCCAGCAGCTATACTAGCGCTAGCACAGATACGCAGTATTTT
CASSYTSASTDTQYF
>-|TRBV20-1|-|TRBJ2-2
TGCAGTGCTAGAGATCACGGGGAGCTGTTTTTT
CSARDHGELFF
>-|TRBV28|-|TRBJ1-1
TGTGCGATTGGGGGGACCACTGAAGCTTTCTTT
CAIGGTTEAFF
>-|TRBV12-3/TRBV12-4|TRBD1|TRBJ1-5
TGTGCCAGCAGCGGGACAGGTTATCAGCCCCAGCATTTT
CASSGTGYQPQHF
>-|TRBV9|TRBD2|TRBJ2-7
TGTGCCAGCAGCGTCTCTAGCGGGAGGAACTACGAGCAGTACTTC
CASSVSSGRNYEQYF
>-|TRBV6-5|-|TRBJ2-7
TGTGCCAGCAGTTTCGACAGGTCCTACGAGCAGTACTTC
CASSFDRSYEQYF
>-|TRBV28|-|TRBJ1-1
TGTGCCAGCAGTTTACAGGGCCGGGTAACTGAAGCTTTCTTT
CASSLQGRVTEAFF
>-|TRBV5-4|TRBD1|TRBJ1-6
TGTGCCAGCACCTTAATCGGGACAGGGGTTTCACCCCTCCACTTT
CASTLIGTGVSPLHF
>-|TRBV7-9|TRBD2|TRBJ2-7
TGTGCCAGCAGCTTAGGGACTAGCGGGAGGAGCGAGCAGTACTTC
CASSLGTSGRSEQYF
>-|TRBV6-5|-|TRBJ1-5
TGTGCCAGCTATGCTGGGGGGGGCAATCAGCCCCAGCATTTT
CASYAGGGNQPQHF
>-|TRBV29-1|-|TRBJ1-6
TGCAGCGTTCGTCAGGGCGCCTATAATTCACCCCTCCACTTT
CSVRQGAYNSPLHF
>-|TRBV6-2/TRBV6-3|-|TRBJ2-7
TGTGCCAGCAGTTCCCTGCAGGCGGGAATCTACGAGCAGTACTTC
CASSSLQAGIYEQYF
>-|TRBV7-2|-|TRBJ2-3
TGTGCCAGCAGCTTAGCGGTCCAGGTTAGCGGTAATACGCAGTATTTT
CASSLAVQVSGNTQYF
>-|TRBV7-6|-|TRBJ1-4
TGTGCCAGCAGCTCCCGGGAGGCAACTAATGAAAAACTGTTTTTT
CASSSREATNEKLFF
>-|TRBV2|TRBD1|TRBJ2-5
TGTGCCAGCAGCCCAAGGGGGCCGGGTGAGACCCAGTACTTC
CASSPRGPGETQYF
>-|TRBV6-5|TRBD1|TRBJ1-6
TGTGCCAGCAGGACAGGGGGGCACTCACCCCTCCACTTT
CASRTGGHSPLHF
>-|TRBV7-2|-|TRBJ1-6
TGTGCCAGCAGCTTAGTGGGTGGGGGGTCACCCCTCCACTTT
CASSLVGGGSPLHF
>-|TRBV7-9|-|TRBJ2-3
TGTGCCAGCAGCTCGGCGGGGAACCCTTCAGATACGCAGTATTTT
CASSSAGNPSDTQYF
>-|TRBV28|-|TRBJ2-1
TGTGCCAGCAGTCTCGGGAATGAGCAGTTCTTC
CASSLGNEQFF
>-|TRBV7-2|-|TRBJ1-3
TGTGCCAGCAGCCCCCTCCAACACTCTGGAAACACCATATATTTT
CASSPLQHSGNTIYF
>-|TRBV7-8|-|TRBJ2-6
TGTGCCAGCAGCTTAGTTTTCCTCCTCTCTGGGGCCAACGTCCTGACTTTC
CASSLVFLLSGANVLTF
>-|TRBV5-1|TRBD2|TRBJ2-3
TGCGCCAGCAGCTTGGGGCGAGCTAGCGGGTTCACAGATACGCAGTATTTT
CASSLGRASGFTDTQYF
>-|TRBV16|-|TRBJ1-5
TGTGCCAGCAGCCAAGGGCTCAGGGGCGATCAGCCCCAGCATTTT
CASSQGLRGDQPQHF